Shown below are 5 T cell receptor beta chains from a single sample sequenced in a study of blood T cell repertoires in COVID-19. Data came from immunoSEQ multiplex PCR; TCRdb stores just in-frame clones and leaves some out. The sample has 100,000 to 150,000 clones; approximately 83% are singletons. The source material was peripheral blood. These TCRs come from a woman aged 45-60 years with acute or convalescent COVID-19.

The V and J genes are TRBV30 and TRBJ2-3, with 8 bases lining up with TRBD2. Germline V gene data show CDR1 as GTSNPN and CDR2 as SVGIG (reference sequence). This CDR3 has 13 residues. Trimming at V came to 0 bases and at J to 4 bases, leaving 0 bases not matched to a gene. CDR3 in DNA: TGTGCCTGGAGTGTACTAGCGGCAGATACGCAGTATTTT. This encodes CAWSVLAADTQYF.

The CDR3 here is CASMVGGNTEAFF. CDR3 coding DNA: TGTGCCAGTATGGTTGGCGGGAACACTGAAGCTTTCTTT. V gene TRBV19 combines with J gene TRBJ1-1, with D uncertain. The CDR3 spans 13 residues. Germline V lookup: CDR1 LNHDA, CDR2 SQIVND (reference sequence). Trimming removed 7 bases at V and 1 base at J, with 10 bases between.

The V gene is TRBV6-2 or TRBV6-3, the J gene TRBJ1-5; 7 bases agree with TRBD1. Germline lookup yields CDR1 MNHEY and CDR2 SVGEGT. The CDR3 loop spans 14 amino acids. Unmatched junction bases numbered 4, after V lost 2 bases and J lost 6 bases. CDR3 residues: CASSYRGQGQPQHF. The CDR3 DNA is TGTGCCAGCAGTTACAGGGGGCAGGGTCAGCCCCAGCATTTT.

The chain has TRBV10-3 and TRBJ2-1; the match to TRBD2 covers 8 bases. Germline V gene lookup returns CDR1 ENHRY and CDR2 SYGVKD. The V segment lost 5 bases and the J segment 10 bases; nucleotides outside the gene matches: 16. The CDR3 is 16 amino acids. DNA for the CDR3: TGTGCCATCAGTAAATCATCGGGACTAGGTACACCCGAGCAGTTCTTC. This sequence encodes CAISKSSGLGTPEQFF.

The sample holds a few counts of this clone. The rearrangement links TRBV7-2 to TRBJ2-1; 9 bases match TRBD1. Germline trimming cut 6 bases from V and 9 bases from J; bases unmatched to any gene: 9. Germline V gene sequence: CDR1 SGHTA, CDR2 FQGNSA. This CDR3 has 14 residues. CDR3 in amino acids: CASRRTGDSGEQFF. CDR3 nucleotide sequence: TGTGCCAGCAGACGGACAGGGGACTCCGGTGAGCAGTTCTTC.